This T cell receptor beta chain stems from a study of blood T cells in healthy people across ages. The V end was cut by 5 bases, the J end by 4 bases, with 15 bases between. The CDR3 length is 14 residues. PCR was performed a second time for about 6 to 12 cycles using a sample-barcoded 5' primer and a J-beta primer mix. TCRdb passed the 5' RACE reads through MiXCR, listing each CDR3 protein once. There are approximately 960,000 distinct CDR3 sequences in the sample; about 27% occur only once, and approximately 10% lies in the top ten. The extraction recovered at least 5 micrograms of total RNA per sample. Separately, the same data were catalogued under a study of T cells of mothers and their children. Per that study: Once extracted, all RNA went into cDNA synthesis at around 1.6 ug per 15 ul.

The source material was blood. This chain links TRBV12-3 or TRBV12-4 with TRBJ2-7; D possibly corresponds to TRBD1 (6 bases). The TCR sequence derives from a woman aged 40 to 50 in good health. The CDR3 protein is CASSAGTSDYEQYF. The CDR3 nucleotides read TGTGCCAGCAGTGCCGGGACATCCGATTACGAGCAGTACTTC.